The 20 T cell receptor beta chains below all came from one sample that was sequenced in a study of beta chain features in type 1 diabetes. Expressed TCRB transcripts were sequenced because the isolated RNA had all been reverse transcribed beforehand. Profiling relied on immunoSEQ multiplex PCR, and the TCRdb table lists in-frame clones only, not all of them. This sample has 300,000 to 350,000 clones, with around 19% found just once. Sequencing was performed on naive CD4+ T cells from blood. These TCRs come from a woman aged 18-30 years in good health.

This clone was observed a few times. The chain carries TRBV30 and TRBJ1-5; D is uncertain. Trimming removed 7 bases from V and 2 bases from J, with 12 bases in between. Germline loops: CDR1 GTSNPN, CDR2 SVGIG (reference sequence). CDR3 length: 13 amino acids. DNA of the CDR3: TGTGCCTCCGCGGGCCACGGCAATCAGCCCCAGCATTTT. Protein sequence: CASAGHGNQPQHF.

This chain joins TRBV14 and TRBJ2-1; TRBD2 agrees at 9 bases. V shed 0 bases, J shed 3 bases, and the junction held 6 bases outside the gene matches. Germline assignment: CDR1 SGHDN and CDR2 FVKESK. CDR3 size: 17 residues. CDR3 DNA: TGTGCCAGCAGCCAAGATGTGGGAGCGGGAGGCTACAATGAGCAGTTCTTC. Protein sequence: CASSQDVGAGGYNEQFF.

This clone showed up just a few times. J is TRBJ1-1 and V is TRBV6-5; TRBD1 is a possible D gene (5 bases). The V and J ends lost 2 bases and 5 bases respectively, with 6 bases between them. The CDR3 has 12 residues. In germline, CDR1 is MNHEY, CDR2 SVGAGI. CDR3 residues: CASSYGGTEAFF. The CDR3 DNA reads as TGTGCCAGCAGTTACGGGGGGACTGAAGCTTTCTTT.

The CDR3, as DNA: TGCGCCAGCAGGGGACAGGGTCATCGTCAGCCCCAGCATTTT. This translates into CASRGQGHRQPQHF. The V gene is TRBV23-1, the J gene TRBJ1-5, with 9 nucleotides matching TRBD1. TRBV23-1 is identified as an open reading frame with a role that is uncertain. Losses at the gene ends were 6 bases for V and 6 bases for J; bases not matched to a gene: 6. This CDR3 region has 14 residues.

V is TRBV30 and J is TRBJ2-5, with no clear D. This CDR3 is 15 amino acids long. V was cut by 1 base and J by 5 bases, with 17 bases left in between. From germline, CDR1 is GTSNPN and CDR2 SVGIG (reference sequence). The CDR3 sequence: CAWSAPRNNSETQYF. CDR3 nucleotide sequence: TGTGCCTGGAGTGCCCCCCGAAACAATTCGGAGACCCAGTACTTC.

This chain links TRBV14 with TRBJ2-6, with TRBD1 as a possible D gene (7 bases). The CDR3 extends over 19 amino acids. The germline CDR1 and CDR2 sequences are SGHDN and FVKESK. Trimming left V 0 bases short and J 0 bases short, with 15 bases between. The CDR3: CASSQEWRGPYSGANVLTF. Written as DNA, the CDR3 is TGTGCCAGCAGCCAAGAGTGGAGGGGGCCATACTCTGGGGCCAACGTCCTGACTTTC.

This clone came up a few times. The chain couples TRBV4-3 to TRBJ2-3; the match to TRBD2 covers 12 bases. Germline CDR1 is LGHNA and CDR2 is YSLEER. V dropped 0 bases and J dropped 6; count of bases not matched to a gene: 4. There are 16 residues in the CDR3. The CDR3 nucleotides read TGCGCCAGCAGCCAAGAGGCTAGCGGGAGGGGGGATACGCAGTATTTT. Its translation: CASSQEASGRGDTQYF.

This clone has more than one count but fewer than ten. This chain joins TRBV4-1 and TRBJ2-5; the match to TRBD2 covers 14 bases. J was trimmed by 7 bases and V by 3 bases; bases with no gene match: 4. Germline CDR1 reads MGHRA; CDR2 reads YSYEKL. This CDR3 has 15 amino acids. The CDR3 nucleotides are TGCGCCAGCAGCCAGGGACTAGCGGGAGTAGGGACCCAGTACTTC. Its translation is CASSQGLAGVGTQYF.

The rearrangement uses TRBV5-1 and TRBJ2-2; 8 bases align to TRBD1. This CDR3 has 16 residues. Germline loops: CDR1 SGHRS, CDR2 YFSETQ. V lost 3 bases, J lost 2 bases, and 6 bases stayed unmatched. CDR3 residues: CASSSGGLGNTGELFF. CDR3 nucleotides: TGCGCCAGCAGCTCAGGGGGCCTTGGTAACACCGGGGAGCTGTTTTTT.

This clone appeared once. The CDR3 reads CASSSQGSLNSPLHF. DNA of the CDR3: TGTGCCAGCAGCTCTCAGGGGTCCCTGAATTCACCCCTCCACTTT. This chain uses TRBV7-3 with TRBJ1-6, with D possibly being TRBD1 (6 bases). The CDR3 has 15 residues. Trimming took 4 bases from V and 7 from J, leaving 14 bases between them. Per germline, CDR1 SGHTA and CDR2 FQGTGA.

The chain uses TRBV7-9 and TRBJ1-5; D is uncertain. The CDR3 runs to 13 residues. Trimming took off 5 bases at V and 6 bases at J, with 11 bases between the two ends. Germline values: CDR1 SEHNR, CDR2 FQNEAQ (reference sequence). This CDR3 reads CASSLPGSQPQHF. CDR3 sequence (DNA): TGTGCCAGCAGCCTACCGGGAAGTCAGCCCCAGCATTTT. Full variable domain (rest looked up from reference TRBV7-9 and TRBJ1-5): DTGVSQNPRHKITKRGQNVTFRCDPISEHNRLYWYRQTLGQGPEFLTYFQNEAQLEKSRLLSDRFSAERPKGSFSTLEIQRTEQGDSAMYLCASSLPGSQPQHFGDGTRLSIL.

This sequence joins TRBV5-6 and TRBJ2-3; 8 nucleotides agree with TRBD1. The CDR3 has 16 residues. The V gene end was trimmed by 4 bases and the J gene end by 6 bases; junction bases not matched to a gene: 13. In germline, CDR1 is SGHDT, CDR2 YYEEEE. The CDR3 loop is CASSRETGASGDTQYF. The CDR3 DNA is TGTGCCAGCAGCAGGGAGACAGGGGCCTCGGGGGATACGCAGTATTTT.

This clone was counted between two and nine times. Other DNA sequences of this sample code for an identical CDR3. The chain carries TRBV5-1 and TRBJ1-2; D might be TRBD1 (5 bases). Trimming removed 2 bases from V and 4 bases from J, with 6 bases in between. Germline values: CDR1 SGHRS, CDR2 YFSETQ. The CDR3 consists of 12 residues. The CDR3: CASSLGAYGYTF. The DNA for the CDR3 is TGCGCCAGCAGCTTAGGGGCCTATGGCTACACCTTC.

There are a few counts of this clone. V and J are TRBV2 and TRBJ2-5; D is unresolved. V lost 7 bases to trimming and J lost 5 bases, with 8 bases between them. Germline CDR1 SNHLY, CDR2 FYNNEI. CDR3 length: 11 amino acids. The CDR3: CASTPSETQYF. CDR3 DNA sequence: TGTGCCAGCACCCCGTCGGAGACCCAGTACTTC.

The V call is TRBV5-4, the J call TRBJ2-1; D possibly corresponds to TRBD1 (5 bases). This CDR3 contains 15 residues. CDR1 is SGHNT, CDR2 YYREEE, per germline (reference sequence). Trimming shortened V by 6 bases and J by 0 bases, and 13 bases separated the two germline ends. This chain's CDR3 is CASTETVSSYNEQFF. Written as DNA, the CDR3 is TGTGCCAGCACGGAGACAGTGAGCTCCTACAATGAGCAGTTCTTC.

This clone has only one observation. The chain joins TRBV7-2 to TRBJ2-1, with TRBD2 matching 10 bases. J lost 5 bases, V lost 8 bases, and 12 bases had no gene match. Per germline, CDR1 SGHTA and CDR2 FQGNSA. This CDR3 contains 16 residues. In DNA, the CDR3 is TGTGCCAGCGGGGTCTTTAGCGGGGGGCCCAACAATGAGCAGTTCTTC. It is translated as CASGVFSGGPNNEQFF.

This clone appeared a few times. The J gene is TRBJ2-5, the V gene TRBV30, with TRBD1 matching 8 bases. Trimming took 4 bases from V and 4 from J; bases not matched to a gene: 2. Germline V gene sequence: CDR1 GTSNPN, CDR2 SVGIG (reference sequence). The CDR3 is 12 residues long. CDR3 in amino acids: CAWKGTGETQYF. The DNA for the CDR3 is TGTGCCTGGAAGGGGACAGGAGAGACCCAGTACTTC.

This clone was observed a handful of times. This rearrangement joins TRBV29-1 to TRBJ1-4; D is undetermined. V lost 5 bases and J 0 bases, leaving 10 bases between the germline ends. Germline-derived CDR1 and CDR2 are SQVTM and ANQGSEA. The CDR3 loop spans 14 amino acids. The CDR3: CSVLTRATNEKLFF. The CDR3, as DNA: TGCAGCGTTTTAACTAGGGCAACTAATGAAAAACTGTTTTTT. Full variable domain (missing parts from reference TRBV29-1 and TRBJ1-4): SAVISQKPSRDICQRGTSLTIQCQVDSQVTMMFWYRQQPGQSLTLIATANQGSEATYESGFVIDKFPISRPNLTFSTLTVSNMSPEDSSIYLCSVLTRATNEKLFFGSGTQLSVL.

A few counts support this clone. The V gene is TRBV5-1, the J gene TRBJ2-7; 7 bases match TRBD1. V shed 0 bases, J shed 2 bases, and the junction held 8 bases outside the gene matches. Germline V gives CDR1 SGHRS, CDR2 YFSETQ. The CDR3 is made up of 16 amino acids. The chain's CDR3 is CASSLGRTGWTYEQYF. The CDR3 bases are TGCGCCAGCAGCTTGGGACGGACAGGCTGGACCTACGAGCAGTACTTC.

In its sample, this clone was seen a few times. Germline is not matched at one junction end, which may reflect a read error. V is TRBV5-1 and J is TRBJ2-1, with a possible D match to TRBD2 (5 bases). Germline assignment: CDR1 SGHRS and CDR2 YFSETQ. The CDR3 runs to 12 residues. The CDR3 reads CASRLEEYEQFF. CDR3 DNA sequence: TGCGCCAGCAGATTGGAGGAGTATGAGCAGTTCTTC.